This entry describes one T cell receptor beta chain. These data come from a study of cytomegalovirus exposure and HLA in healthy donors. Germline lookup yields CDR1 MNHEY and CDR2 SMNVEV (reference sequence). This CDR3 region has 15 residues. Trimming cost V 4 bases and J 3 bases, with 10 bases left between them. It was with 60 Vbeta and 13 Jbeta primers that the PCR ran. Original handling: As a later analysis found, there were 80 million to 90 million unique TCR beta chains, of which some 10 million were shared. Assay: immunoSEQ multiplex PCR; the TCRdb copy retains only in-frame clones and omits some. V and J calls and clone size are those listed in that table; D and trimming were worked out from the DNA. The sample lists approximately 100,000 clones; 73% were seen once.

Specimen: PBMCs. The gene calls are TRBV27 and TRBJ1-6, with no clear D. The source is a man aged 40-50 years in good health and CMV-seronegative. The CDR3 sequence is CASSSEADYNSPLHF. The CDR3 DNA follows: TGTGCCAGCAGTTCGGAGGCGGACTATAATTCACCCCTCCACTTT.